The present entry profiles one TCR beta chain with its context. The data derive from a study of shared clonotypes between healthy human individuals. The wider study: For every donor, three CD4 naive, three CD4 memory, two CD8 naive and one CD8 memory plates were used.

Replicate PCRs for sorted subsets used approximately 220 ng DNA; this equaled around 29,000 T cell genomes. The data were produced by immunoSEQ multiplex PCR, yet TCRdb's version contains in-frame clones alone and is incomplete. The sample has 2.3 million or so clones, about 92% seen once; the top ten hold 0.35% to 0.5%. Donors included only healthy HIV-negative adults lacking recent acute infections or vaccinations. The CDR3 spans 14 residues. Trimming took 8 bases from V and 0 from J, leaving 10 bases between them. The V gene's germline CDR1 is SNHLY and CDR2 FYNNEI. J is TRBJ1-4 and V is TRBV2; no reliable D call. Sequenced: naive CD4+ T cells from PBMCs. The sample's subset: CD45RA+ positively selected. The TCR was taken from a young man in good health. Some clones in this sample may be carry-over from other donors' samples. CDR3 residues: CASLTVSTNEKLFF. CDR3 in DNA: TGTGCCAGCCTGACTGTATCAACTAATGAAAAACTGTTTTTT.